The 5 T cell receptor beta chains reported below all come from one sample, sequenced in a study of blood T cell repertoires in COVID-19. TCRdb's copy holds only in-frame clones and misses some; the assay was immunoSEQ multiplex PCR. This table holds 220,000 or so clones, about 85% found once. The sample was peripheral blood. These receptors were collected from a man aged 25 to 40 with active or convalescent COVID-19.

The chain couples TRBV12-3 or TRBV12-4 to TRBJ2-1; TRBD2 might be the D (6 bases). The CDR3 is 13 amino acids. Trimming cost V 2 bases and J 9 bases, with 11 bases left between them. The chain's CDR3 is CASSLLGGAEQFF. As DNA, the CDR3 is TGTGCCAGCAGTTTACTGGGGGGTGCTGAGCAGTTCTTC.

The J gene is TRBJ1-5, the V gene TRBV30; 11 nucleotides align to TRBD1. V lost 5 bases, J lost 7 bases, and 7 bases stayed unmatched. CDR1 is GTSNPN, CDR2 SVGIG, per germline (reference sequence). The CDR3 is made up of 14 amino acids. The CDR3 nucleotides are TGTGCCTGGGAGAAGGGACAGGGGGAGCAGCCCCAGCATTTT. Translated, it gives CAWEKGQGEQPQHF.

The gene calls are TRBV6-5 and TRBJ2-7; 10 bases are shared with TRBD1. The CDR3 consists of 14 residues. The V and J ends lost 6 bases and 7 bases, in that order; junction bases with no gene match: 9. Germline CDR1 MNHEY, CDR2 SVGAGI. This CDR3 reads CASSRDRGQGEQYF. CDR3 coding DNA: TGTGCCAGCAGCCGGGACAGGGGTCAGGGGGAGCAGTACTTC.

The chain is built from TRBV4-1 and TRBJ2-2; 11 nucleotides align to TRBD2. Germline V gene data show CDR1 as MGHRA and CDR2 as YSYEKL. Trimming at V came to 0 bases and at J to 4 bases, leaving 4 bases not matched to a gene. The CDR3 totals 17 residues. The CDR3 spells CASSQEGLAGGTGELFF. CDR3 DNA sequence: TGCGCCAGCAGCCAAGAAGGGCTAGCGGGAGGCACCGGGGAGCTGTTTTTT.

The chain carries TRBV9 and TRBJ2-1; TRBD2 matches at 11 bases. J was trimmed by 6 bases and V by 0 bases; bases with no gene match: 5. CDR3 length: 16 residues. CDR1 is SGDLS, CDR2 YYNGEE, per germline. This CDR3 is CASSVGRGLAVNEQFF. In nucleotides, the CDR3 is TGTGCCAGCAGCGTAGGGCGGGGACTAGCGGTCAATGAGCAGTTCTTC.